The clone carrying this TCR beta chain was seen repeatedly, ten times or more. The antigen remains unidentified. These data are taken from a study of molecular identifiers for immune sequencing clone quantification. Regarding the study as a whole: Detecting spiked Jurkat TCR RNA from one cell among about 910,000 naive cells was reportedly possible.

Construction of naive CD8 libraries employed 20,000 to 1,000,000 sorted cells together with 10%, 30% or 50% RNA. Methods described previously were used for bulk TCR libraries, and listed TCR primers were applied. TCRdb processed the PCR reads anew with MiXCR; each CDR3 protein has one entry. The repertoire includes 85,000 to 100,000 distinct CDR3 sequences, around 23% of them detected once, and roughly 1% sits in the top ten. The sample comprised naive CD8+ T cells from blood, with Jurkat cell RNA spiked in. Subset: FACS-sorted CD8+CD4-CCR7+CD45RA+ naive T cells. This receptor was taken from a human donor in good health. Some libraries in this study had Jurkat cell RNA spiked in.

The CDR3 coding sequence is TGTGCCAGCAGCTTAGTATTTGCGCGGGCGGGGACTGAAGCTTTCTTT. Translated, it gives CASSLVFARAGTEAFF. The rearrangement joins TRBV7-2 to TRBJ1-1; no clear D gene. The V end lost 1 base, the J end lost 5 bases, and 17 bases lay between the germline ends. CDR1 and CDR2 (germline): SGHTA, FQGNSA. The CDR3 runs 16 residues.